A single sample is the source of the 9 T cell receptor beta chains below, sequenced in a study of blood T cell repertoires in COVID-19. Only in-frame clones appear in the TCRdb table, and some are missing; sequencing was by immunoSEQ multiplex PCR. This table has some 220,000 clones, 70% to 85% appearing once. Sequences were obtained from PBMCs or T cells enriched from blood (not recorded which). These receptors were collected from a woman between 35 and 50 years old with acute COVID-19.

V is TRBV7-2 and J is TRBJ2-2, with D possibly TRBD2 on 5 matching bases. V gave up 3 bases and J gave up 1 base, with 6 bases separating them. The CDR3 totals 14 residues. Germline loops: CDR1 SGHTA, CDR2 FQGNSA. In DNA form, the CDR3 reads TGTGCCAGCAGCTTTCGGGGGAACACCGGGGAGCTGTTTTTT. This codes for CASSFRGNTGELFF.

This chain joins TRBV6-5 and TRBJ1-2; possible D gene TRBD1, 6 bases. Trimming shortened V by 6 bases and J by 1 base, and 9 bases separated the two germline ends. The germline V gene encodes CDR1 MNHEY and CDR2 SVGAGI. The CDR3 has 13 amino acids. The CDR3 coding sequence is TGTGCCAGCAGCAACAGGGATAACTATGGCTACACCTTC. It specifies CASSNRDNYGYTF.

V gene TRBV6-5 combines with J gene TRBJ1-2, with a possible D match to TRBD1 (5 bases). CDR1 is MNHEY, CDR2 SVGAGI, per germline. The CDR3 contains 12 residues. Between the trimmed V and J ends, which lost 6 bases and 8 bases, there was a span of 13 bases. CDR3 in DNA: TGTGCCAGCAGGAAGAGAAGGGGAGGCTACACCTTC. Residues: CASRKRRGGYTF.

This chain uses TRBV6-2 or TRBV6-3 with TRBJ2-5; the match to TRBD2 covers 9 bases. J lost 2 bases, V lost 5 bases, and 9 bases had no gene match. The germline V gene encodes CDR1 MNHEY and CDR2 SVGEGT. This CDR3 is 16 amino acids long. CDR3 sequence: CASSDRLAEIQETQYF. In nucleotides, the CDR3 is TGTGCCAGCAGTGACCGACTAGCGGAGATTCAAGAGACCCAGTACTTC.

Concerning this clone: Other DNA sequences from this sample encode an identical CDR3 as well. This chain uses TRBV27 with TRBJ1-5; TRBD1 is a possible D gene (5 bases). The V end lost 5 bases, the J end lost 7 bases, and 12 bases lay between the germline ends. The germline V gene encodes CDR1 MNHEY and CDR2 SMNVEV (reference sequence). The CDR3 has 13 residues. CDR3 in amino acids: CASSLGQGQPQHF. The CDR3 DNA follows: TGTGCCAGCAGTCTGGGCCAGGGACAGCCCCAGCATTTT.

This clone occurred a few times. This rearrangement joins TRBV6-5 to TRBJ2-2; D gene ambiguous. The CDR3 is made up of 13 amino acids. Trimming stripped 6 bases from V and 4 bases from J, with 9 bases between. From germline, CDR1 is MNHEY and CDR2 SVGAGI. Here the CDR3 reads CASRLTSTGELFF. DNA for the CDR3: TGTGCCAGCAGACTAACCAGCACCGGGGAGCTGTTTTTT.

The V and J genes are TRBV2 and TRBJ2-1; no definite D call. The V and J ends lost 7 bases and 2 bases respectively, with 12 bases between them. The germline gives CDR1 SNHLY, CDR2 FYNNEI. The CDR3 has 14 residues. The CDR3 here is CASTYGRTYNEQFF. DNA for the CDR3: TGTGCCAGCACCTATGGGCGTACCTACAATGAGCAGTTCTTC.

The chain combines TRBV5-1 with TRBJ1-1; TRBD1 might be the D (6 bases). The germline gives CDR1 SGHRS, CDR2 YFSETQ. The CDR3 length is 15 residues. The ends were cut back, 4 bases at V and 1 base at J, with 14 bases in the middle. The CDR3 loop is CASSPQTGGNTEAFF. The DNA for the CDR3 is TGCGCCAGCAGCCCCCAGACAGGCGGGAACACTGAAGCTTTCTTT.

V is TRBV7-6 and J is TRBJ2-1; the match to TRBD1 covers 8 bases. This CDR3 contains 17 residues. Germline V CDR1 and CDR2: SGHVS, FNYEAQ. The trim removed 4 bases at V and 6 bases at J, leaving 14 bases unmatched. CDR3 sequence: CASSSPTGARAGNEQFF. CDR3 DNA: TGTGCCAGCAGCTCCCCGACAGGGGCGAGGGCCGGCAATGAGCAGTTCTTC.